The 9 T cell receptor beta chains in this list originate from one sample, sequenced in a study of T cell responses to AZD1222 COVID-19 vaccine. The protocol was immunoSEQ multiplex PCR, while the TCRdb copy is restricted to in-frame clones and leaves out a portion. The profile shows 150,000 or so clones, about 91% of them singletons. Specimen: peripheral blood, collected 28 days after the second AZD1222 dose. Receptors originate from an adult who received the AZD1222 COVID-19 vaccine.

The chain joins TRBV2 to TRBJ1-2, with D maybe TRBD1 (5 bases). CDR1 is SNHLY and CDR2 is FYNNEI in the germline V gene. The CDR3 runs 14 residues. V was shortened by 5 bases and J by 2 bases, with 12 bases between the two germline ends. The CDR3 region is CASSLQESNYGYTF. CDR3 DNA sequence: TGTGCCAGCAGTTTACAGGAGTCAAACTATGGCTACACCTTC.

The CDR3: CASGLVRPGQGVSSGNTIYF. CDR3 bases: TGTGCTAGTGGTTTGGTACGCCCGGGACAGGGGGTGAGCTCTGGAAACACCATATATTTT. The chain combines TRBV12-5 with TRBJ1-3; 11 bases match TRBD1. The length of the CDR3 is 20 residues. Unmatched junction bases numbered 10, after V lost 0 bases and J lost 0 bases. CDR1 and CDR2 from the germline V gene are LGHNT and FRNRAP.

The chain has TRBV2 and TRBJ1-5; unclear D gene. The germline gives CDR1 SNHLY, CDR2 FYNNEI. Trimming pared 6 bases from V and 0 bases from J, leaving 9 bases between. The length of the CDR3 is 14 residues. CDR3 sequence reads: CASREISSNQPQHF. Written as DNA, the CDR3 is TGTGCCAGCAGAGAGATCAGTAGCAATCAGCCCCAGCATTTT.

The chain combines TRBV7-8 with TRBJ1-5; 7 bases are shared with TRBD1. The CDR3 spans 16 residues. Germline trimming cut 5 bases from V and 1 base from J; bases unmatched to any gene: 8. The V gene's germline CDR1 is SGHVS and CDR2 FQNEAQ. CDR3: CASSLWDSGSNQPQHF. DNA for the CDR3: TGTGCCAGCAGCCTCTGGGACAGTGGGAGCAATCAGCCCCAGCATTTT.

This chain connects TRBV6-2 or TRBV6-3 to TRBJ1-6; TRBD1 might be the D (6 bases). In germline, CDR1 is MNHEY, CDR2 SVGEGT. This CDR3 is built from 16 residues. V was clipped by 0 bases and J by 7 bases, with 13 bases between them. CDR3 in DNA: TGTGCCAGCAGTTACTCGACGGGGGCTCGGAATTCACCCCTCCACTTT. This codes for CASSYSTGARNSPLHF.

V usage is TRBV29-1 and J usage is TRBJ2-1; tentatively, D is TRBD2 (5 bases). The CDR3 runs 15 residues. The V gene lost 7 bases and the J gene lost 1 base, with 17 bases spanning the gap. The germline V gene has CDR1 SQVTM and CDR2 ANQGSEA. As DNA, the CDR3 is TGCAGCGCCCGTGGACTCCCCAAGTCCTACAATGAGCAGTTCTTC. Protein sequence: CSARGLPKSYNEQFF.

V usage is TRBV18 and J usage is TRBJ2-7; D is possibly TRBD1 or TRBD2 (7 bases each). CDR3 length equals 15 residues. Between the trimmed V and J ends, which lost 0 bases and 6 bases, there was a span of 15 bases. The germline CDR1 and CDR2 sequences are KGHSH and LQKENI. This chain's CDR3 is CASSPPGVRGGEQYF. The CDR3 DNA follows: TGTGCCAGCTCACCACCGGGTGTCAGGGGGGGCGAGCAGTACTTC.

The chain combines TRBV4-3 with TRBJ1-1; no clear D. V dropped 6 bases and J dropped 3 bases, with 11 bases sitting between them. Germline lookup yields CDR1 LGHNA and CDR2 YSLEER. This CDR3 spans 13 amino acids. CDR3 residues: CASSSRVDTEAFF. The DNA of the CDR3 is TGCGCCAGCAGTTCAAGGGTGGACACTGAAGCTTTCTTT.

The chain links TRBV19 to TRBJ1-3; no clear D. Germline lookup yields CDR1 LNHDA and CDR2 SQIVND (reference sequence). The length of the CDR3 is 15 residues. Trimming cost V 6 bases and J 0 bases, with 12 bases left between them. CDR3 coding DNA: TGTGCCAGTAGATCGGGGAGTCTCTCTGGAAACACCATATATTTT. Amino acid sequence: CASRSGSLSGNTIYF.